This T cell receptor beta chain appears in the sequencing data of a study of cytomegalovirus exposure and HLA in healthy donors. Vbeta (60) and Jbeta (13) primers were used in the PCR. Here immunoSEQ multiplex PCR was the method, and the copy in TCRdb shows in-frame clones only, minus some. The sample holds 160,000 or so clones; roughly 87% are singletons and the top ten take more than 0.7%. This CDR3 spans 16 amino acids. The germline V gene encodes CDR1 SGHRS and CDR2 YFSETQ. V lost 5 bases, J lost 5 bases, and 14 bases stayed unmatched. This chain links TRBV5-1 with TRBJ1-2; TRBD1 matches 8 bases. This TCR came from a woman aged 25 to 45 in good health and CMV-seronegative. Sequenced: PBMCs. CDR3 sequence reads: CASRFTLGQGPYGYTF. The CDR3 nucleotides are TGCGCCAGCAGGTTCACCCTAGGACAGGGCCCGTATGGCTACACCTTC.